The next 22 T cell receptor beta chains were all read from a single sample in a study of T-cell reconstitution after alpha-beta-depleted transplantation in children. Unique molecular identifiers were used in preparing the TCRbeta library. TCRdb passed the PCR reads through MiXCR, listing each CDR3 protein once. The sample has 700,000 to 850,000 distinct CDR3 sequences, roughly 16% seen once. Here the sequenced sample was PBMCs, mostly from graft donor cells, taken 360 days after TCRalphabeta/CD19-depleted stem cell transplant. Receptor source: a male patient under 18 who had a stem cell transplant for acute lymphoblastic leukemia, so the T cells may come from the graft donor.

This clonotype has at least ten counts. The chain uses TRBV12-3 or TRBV12-4 and TRBJ2-7, with 14 nucleotides matching TRBD2. V lost 6 bases and J lost 3; bases outside the gene matches: 4. The CDR3 has 15 amino acids. The CDR3 region has the DNA TGTGCCAGCAGCCGGACTAGCGGGAGGAACTACGAGCAGTACTTC. Its translation: CASSRTSGRNYEQYF.

This clonotype was picked up a small number of times. CDR3: CSAPQGALKETQYF. CDR3 nucleotide sequence: TGCAGTGCGCCTCAGGGGGCGCTGAAAGAGACCCAGTACTTC. The rearrangement links TRBV20-1 to TRBJ2-5; 8 bases map to TRBD1. Germline assignment: CDR1 DFQATT and CDR2 SNEGSKA (reference sequence). Trimming took 6 bases from V and 3 from J; bases not matched to a gene: 9. The CDR3 contains 14 residues.

This clonotype appeared many times. As DNA, the CDR3 is TGTGCCAGCAGTTCATTAGCGGGACCCACAGATACGCAGTATTTT. Its protein is CASSSLAGPTDTQYF. The chain uses TRBV12-3 or TRBV12-4 and TRBJ2-3; 8 bases are a match to TRBD2. After removal of 4 bases from V and 2 bases from J, the junction contained 5 bases not matched to a gene. The CDR3 consists of 15 residues.

The rearrangement uses TRBV27 and TRBJ2-7; D possibly corresponds to TRBD2 (6 bases). V was cut by 5 bases and J by 3 bases, with 14 bases left in between. CDR1 MNHEY and CDR2 SMNVEV come from the germline V gene (reference sequence). The CDR3 spans 14 residues. The CDR3 loop is CASSGRTDHYEQYF. DNA for the CDR3: TGTGCCAGCAGTGGGAGGACCGACCACTACGAGCAGTACTTC.

This clonotype has only a few counts. The rearrangement joins TRBV7-6 to TRBJ1-4; D is ambiguous. The germline V gene has CDR1 SGHVS and CDR2 FNYEAQ. The germline V and J ends were trimmed by 6 bases and 5 bases, with 10 bases remaining between them. The CDR3 runs 13 residues. The CDR3 DNA sequence: TGTGCCAGCAGACTAGGAGGAAATGAAAAACTGTTTTTT. It specifies CASRLGGNEKLFF.

This clonotype came up many times. J is TRBJ2-1 and V is TRBV20-1; D is perhaps TRBD1 or TRBD2 (5 bases each). Germline-derived CDR1 and CDR2 are DFQATT and SNEGSKA (reference sequence). V dropped 8 bases and J dropped 5 bases, with 19 bases sitting between them. The CDR3 loop spans 14 amino acids. CDR3 in amino acids: CSPKTPGRDNEQFF. CDR3 bases: TGCAGTCCCAAAACCCCGGGACGTGACAATGAGCAGTTCTTC.

This clonotype was seen at least ten times. The chain has TRBV12-3 or TRBV12-4 and TRBJ2-7, with 10 nucleotides matching TRBD2. The V gene end was trimmed by 2 bases and the J gene end by 6 bases; junction bases not matched to a gene: 4. The length of the CDR3 is 14 residues. CDR3 nucleotide sequence: TGTGCCAGCAGTTTATCCAAGCGGGAGGGCGAGCAGTACTTC. As protein: CASSLSKREGEQYF.

The V and J genes are TRBV20-1 and TRBJ2-3, with TRBD1 identical over 10 bases. This CDR3 has 13 amino acids. The V gene end was trimmed by 6 bases and the J gene end by 6 bases; junction bases not matched to a gene: 6. CDR1 is DFQATT, CDR2 SNEGSKA, per germline (reference sequence). CDR3 in amino acids: CSAGDRGVDTQYF. Here the CDR3 DNA reads TGCAGTGCGGGGGACAGGGGAGTTGATACGCAGTATTTT.

This clonotype occurred a few times. The gene calls are TRBV20-1 and TRBJ2-2; D is possibly TRBD2 (7 bases). This CDR3 is built from 16 residues. V was trimmed by 3 bases and J by 0 bases, leaving 14 bases between them. CDR1 is DFQATT and CDR2 is SNEGSKA in the germline V gene (reference sequence). The CDR3 loop reads CSARGGTKANTGELFF. DNA for the CDR3: TGCAGTGCTAGGGGGGGGACAAAGGCGAACACCGGGGAGCTGTTTTTT.

This chain connects TRBV6-5 to TRBJ1-2; D not certain. The CDR3 spans 14 residues. The germline gives CDR1 MNHEY, CDR2 SVGAGI. The germline V and J ends were trimmed by 2 bases and 0 bases, with 7 bases remaining between them. CDR3: CASSYEPANYGYTF. The CDR3 coding sequence is TGTGCCAGCAGTTACGAACCAGCTAACTATGGCTACACCTTC.

The chain has TRBV7-8 and TRBJ2-1, with 7 bases lining up with TRBD2. The J segment lost 4 bases and the V segment lost 4 bases, leaving 13 bases of the junction unmatched. This CDR3 is 17 amino acids long. The germline V gene has CDR1 SGHVS and CDR2 FQNEAQ. CDR3 sequence (DNA): TGTGCCAGCAGCTCGCATCGGGGAGGGGTAACGTACAATGAGCAGTTCTTC. Encoded protein: CASSSHRGGVTYNEQFF.

The genes are TRBV5-1 and TRBJ2-5, with D possibly TRBD2 on 6 matching bases. The germline V gene encodes CDR1 SGHRS and CDR2 YFSETQ. The germline V and J ends were trimmed by 1 base and 5 bases, with 15 bases remaining between them. The CDR3 has 15 amino acids. This CDR3 reads CASSLSRDSGETQYF. The CDR3 DNA sequence: TGCGCCAGCAGCTTGTCCCGGGACTCAGGGGAGACCCAGTACTTC. Together with reference TRBV5-1 and TRBJ2-5, the CDR3 gives the full variable domain: KAGVTQTPRYLIKTRGQQVTLSCSPISGHRSVSWYQQTPGQGLQFLFEYFSETQRNKGNFPGRFSGRQFSNSRSEMNVSTLELGDSALYLCASSLSRDSGETQYFGPGTRLLVL.

The chain employs TRBV5-1 and TRBJ2-5, with D perhaps TRBD1 (5 bases). Germline-derived CDR1 and CDR2 are SGHRS and YFSETQ. This CDR3 is 16 amino acids long. With 7 bases removed from V and 4 bases from J, the gap between germline ends came to 23 bases. Written as DNA, the CDR3 is TGCGCCAGCCCCCCCCCCGCCCCAGGACATCGAGAGACCCAGTACTTC. This codes for CASPPPAPGHRETQYF.

The J gene is TRBJ2-2, the V gene TRBV19; D unclear. The germline V gene encodes CDR1 LNHDA and CDR2 SQIVND (reference sequence). The CDR3 spans 14 residues. Trimming removed 2 bases from V and 0 bases from J, with 4 bases in between. CDR3 protein: CASSIRPNTGELFF. CDR3 DNA: TGTGCCAGTAGTATAAGGCCGAACACCGGGGAGCTGTTTTTT.

The genes are TRBV27 and TRBJ1-6; D is perhaps TRBD1 (5 bases). Trimming stripped 5 bases from V and 5 bases from J, with 13 bases between. The CDR3 sequence is 15 residues long. Germline lookup yields CDR1 MNHEY and CDR2 SMNVEV (reference sequence). In DNA, the CDR3 is TGTGCCAGCAGTGCTTGGGGACGGAATAATTCACCCCTCCACTTT. Protein: CASSAWGRNNSPLHF.

The V gene is TRBV10-2, the J gene TRBJ2-1; 8 bases line up with TRBD2. J was trimmed by 7 bases and V by 11 bases; bases with no gene match: 19. This CDR3 has 16 amino acids. CDR1 is WSHSY and CDR2 is SAAADI in the germline V gene. The CDR3 here is CAGGGAGGLSYNEQFF. Written as DNA, the CDR3 is TGCGCCGGGGGGGGGGCGGGAGGACTTTCGTATAATGAGCAGTTCTTC.

This clonotype was counted only a few times. Germline is not matched at one junction end, which may reflect a read error. CDR3 residues: CASSQELAGVRIF. The CDR3 DNA reads as TGTGCCAGCAGCCAAGAGCTAGCGGGAGTCCGGATCTTC. The V gene is TRBV14, the J gene TRBJ2-1, with 10 bases lining up with TRBD2. The CDR3 runs to 13 residues. CDR1 SGHDN and CDR2 FVKESK come from the germline V gene.

The V gene is TRBV5-1, the J gene TRBJ2-1, with 7 bases aligning to TRBD2. V lost 2 bases and J lost 10; bases outside the gene matches: 15. The CDR3 sequence is 16 residues long. The germline CDR1 and CDR2 sequences are SGHRS and YFSETQ. The CDR3 is CASSFDREVKWWEQFF. The CDR3 DNA sequence: TGCGCCAGCAGCTTTGACCGGGAGGTCAAATGGTGGGAGCAGTTCTTC.

This clonotype came up many times. The chain couples TRBV7-2 to TRBJ2-1; 8 positions agree with TRBD2. From germline, CDR1 is SGHTA and CDR2 FQGNSA. CDR3 length: 16 residues. Unmatched junction bases numbered 7, after V lost 6 bases and J lost 0 bases. The CDR3 DNA reads as TGTGCCAGCAGTTATATAGCGGGAAGCTCCTACAATGAGCAGTTCTTC. The encoded protein is CASSYIAGSSYNEQFF.

The V call is TRBV20-1, the J call TRBJ2-2, with 11 positions matching TRBD2. CDR1 is DFQATT, CDR2 SNEGSKA, per germline (reference sequence). V lost 5 bases, J lost 6 bases, and 11 bases stayed unmatched. This CDR3 region has 16 residues. CDR3 region: CSAYITSGSPPGELFF. The DNA for the CDR3 is TGCAGTGCTTATATTACTAGCGGGAGTCCCCCCGGGGAGCTGTTTTTT.

With regard to this clonotype: A single base is all that separates this from a far larger clone, so a read error is likely. This chain joins TRBV6-1 and TRBJ2-3; the match to TRBD2 covers 10 bases. Germline CDR1 and CDR2: MNHNS and SASEGT. Germline trimming cut 6 bases from V and 4 bases from J; bases unmatched to any gene: 1. There are 13 residues in the CDR3. In DNA form, the CDR3 reads TGTGCCAGCAGACTAGCGGGGCCAGATACGCAGTATTTT. Encoded protein: CASRLAGPDTQYF.

There are a few counts of this clonotype. The rearrangement joins TRBV20-1 to TRBJ1-1; weak D call: TRBD1 (6 bases). The V gene's germline CDR1 is DFQATT and CDR2 SNEGSKA (reference sequence). Trimming removed 7 bases from V and 5 bases from J, with 14 bases in between. The CDR3 is 12 amino acids. The CDR3 DNA follows: TGCAGTGTCCAGCAGGGGTCTACTGAAGCTTTCTTT. This encodes CSVQQGSTEAFF.